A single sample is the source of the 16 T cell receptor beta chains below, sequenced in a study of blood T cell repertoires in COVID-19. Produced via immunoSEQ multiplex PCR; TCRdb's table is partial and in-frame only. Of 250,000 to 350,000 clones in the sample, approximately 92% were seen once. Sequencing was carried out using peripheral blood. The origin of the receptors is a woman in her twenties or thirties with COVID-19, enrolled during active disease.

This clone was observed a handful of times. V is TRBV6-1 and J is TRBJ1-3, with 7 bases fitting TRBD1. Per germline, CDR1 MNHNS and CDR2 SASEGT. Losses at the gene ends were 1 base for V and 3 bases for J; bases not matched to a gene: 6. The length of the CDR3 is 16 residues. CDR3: CASSEGGQIGGNTIYF. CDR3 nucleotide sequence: TGTGCCAGCAGTGAAGGGGGACAGATAGGTGGAAACACCATATATTTT.

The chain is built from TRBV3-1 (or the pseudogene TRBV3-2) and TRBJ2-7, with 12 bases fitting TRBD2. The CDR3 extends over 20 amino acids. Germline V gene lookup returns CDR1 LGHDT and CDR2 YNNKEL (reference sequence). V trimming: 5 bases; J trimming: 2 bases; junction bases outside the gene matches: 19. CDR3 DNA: TGTGCCAGCAGCAGGGGGGTCCTTCGATCGACTAGCGGGAGACCCTACGAGCAGTACTTC. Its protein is CASSRGVLRSTSGRPYEQYF.

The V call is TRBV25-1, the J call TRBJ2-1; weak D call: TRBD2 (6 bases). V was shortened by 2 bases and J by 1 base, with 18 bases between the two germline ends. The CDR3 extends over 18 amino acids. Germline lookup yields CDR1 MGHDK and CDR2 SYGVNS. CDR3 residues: CASSEPALRGVSYNEQFF. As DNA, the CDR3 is TGTGCCAGCAGTGAACCGGCGTTGCGGGGCGTTTCCTACAATGAGCAGTTCTTC.

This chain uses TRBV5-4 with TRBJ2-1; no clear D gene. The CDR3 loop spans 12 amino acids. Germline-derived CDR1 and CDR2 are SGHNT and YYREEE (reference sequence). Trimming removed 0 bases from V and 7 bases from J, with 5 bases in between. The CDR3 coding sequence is TGTGCCAGCAGCTTGGACTGGAATGAGCAGTTCTTC. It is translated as CASSLDWNEQFF.

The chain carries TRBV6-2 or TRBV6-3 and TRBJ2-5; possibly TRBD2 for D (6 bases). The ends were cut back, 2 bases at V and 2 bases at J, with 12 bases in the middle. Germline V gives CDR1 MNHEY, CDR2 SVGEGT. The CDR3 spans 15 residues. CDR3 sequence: CASSYGAGGQETQYF. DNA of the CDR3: TGTGCCAGCAGTTACGGGGCAGGAGGGCAAGAGACCCAGTACTTC.

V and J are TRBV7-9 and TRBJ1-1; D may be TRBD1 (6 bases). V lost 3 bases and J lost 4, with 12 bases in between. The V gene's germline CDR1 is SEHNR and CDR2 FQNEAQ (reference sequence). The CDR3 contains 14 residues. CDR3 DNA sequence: TGTGCCAGCAGCTTGGTCTTAGGGGGCACTGAAGCTTTCTTT. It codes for CASSLVLGGTEAFF.

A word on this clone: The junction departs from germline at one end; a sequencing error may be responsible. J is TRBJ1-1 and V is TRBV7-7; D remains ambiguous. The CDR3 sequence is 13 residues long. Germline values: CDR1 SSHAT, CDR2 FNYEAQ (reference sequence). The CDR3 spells CASSLYMNTEAFF. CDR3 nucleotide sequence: TGTGCTAGCAGCTTATATATGAACACTGAAGCTTTCTTT. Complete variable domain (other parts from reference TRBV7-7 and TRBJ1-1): GAGVSQSPRYKVTKRGQDVTLRCDPISSHATLYWYQQALGQGPEFLTYFNYEAQPDKSGLPSDRFSAERPEGSISTLTIQRTEQRDSAMYRCASSLYMNTEAFFGQGTRLTVV.

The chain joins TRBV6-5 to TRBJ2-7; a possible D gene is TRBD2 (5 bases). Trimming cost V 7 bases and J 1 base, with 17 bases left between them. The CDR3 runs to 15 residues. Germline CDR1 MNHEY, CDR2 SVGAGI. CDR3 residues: CASTVEGLVSYEQYF. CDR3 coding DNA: TGTGCCAGCACCGTTGAAGGACTTGTTTCCTACGAGCAGTACTTC.

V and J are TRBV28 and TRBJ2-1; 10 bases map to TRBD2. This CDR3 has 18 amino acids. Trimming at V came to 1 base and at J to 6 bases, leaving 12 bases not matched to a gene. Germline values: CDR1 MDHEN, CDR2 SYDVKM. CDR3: CASSLSRGASGRRNEQFF. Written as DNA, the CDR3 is TGTGCCAGCAGTTTATCACGGGGTGCTAGCGGGAGACGCAATGAGCAGTTCTTC. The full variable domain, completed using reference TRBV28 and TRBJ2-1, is DVKVTQSSRYLVKRTGEKVFLECVQDMDHENMFWYRQDPGLGLRLIYFSYDVKMKEKGDIPEGYSVSREKKERFSLILESASTNQTSMYLCASSLSRGASGRRNEQFFGPGTRLTVL.

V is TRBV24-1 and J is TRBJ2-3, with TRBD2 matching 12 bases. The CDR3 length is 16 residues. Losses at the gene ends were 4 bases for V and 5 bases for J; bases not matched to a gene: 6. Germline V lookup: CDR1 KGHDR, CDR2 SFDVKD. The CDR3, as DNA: TGTGCCACCAGTGACCCTAGCGGGAGGGCGGGAGATACGCAGTATTTT. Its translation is CATSDPSGRAGDTQYF.

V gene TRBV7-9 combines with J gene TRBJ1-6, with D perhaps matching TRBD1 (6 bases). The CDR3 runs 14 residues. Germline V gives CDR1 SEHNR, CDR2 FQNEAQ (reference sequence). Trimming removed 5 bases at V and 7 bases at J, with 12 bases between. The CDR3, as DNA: TGTGCCAGCAGCCGGGACACCTGGAATTCACCCCTCCACTTT. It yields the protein CASSRDTWNSPLHF.

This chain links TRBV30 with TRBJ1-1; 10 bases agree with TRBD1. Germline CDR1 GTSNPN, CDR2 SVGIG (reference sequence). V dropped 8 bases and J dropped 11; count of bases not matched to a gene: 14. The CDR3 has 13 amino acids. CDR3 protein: CALSGTGVGEAFF. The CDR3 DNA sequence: TGTGCCCTCTCCGGGACAGGGGTAGGAGAGGCTTTCTTT. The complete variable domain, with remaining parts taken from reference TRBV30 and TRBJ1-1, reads SQTIHQWPATLVQPVGSPLSLECTVEGTSNPNLYWYRQAAGRGLQLLFYSVGIGQISSEVPQNLSASRPQDRQFILSSKKLLLSDSGFYLCALSGTGVGEAFFGQGTRLTVV.

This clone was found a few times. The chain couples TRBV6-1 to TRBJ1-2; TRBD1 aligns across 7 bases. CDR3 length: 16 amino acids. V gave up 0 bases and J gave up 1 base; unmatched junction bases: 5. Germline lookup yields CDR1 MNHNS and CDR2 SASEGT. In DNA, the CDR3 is TGTGCCAGCAGTGAAGCCCGGGGGACAGTTAACTATGGCTACACCTTC. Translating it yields CASSEARGTVNYGYTF.

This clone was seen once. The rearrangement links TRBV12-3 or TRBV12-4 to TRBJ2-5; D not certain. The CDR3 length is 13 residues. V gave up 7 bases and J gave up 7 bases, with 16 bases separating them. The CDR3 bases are TGTGCCAGCACCCCACGAGCCCCGGGGACCCAGTACTTC. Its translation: CASTPRAPGTQYF.

The CDR3 reads CASSYSRGNGEAFF. Written as DNA, the CDR3 is TGTGCCAGCAGTTACTCGAGGGGGAATGGTGAAGCTTTCTTT. The V call is TRBV6-2 or TRBV6-3, the J call TRBJ1-1; D is perhaps TRBD1 (6 bases). The CDR3 is made up of 14 amino acids. From germline, CDR1 is MNHEY and CDR2 SVGEGT. Trimming left V 0 bases short and J 7 bases short, with 12 bases between.

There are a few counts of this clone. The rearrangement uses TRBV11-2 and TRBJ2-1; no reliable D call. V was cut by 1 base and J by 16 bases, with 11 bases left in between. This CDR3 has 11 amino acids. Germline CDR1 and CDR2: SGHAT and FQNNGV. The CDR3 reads CASSLGPGGFF. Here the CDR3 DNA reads TGTGCCAGCAGCTTAGGTCCCGGCGGTTTCTTC. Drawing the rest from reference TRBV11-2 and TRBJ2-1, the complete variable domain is EAGVAQSPRYKIIEKRQSVAFWCNPISGHATLYWYQQILGQGPKLLIQFQNNGVVDDSQLPKDRFSAERLKGVDSTLKIQPAKLEDSAVYLCASSLGPGGFFGPGTRLTVL.